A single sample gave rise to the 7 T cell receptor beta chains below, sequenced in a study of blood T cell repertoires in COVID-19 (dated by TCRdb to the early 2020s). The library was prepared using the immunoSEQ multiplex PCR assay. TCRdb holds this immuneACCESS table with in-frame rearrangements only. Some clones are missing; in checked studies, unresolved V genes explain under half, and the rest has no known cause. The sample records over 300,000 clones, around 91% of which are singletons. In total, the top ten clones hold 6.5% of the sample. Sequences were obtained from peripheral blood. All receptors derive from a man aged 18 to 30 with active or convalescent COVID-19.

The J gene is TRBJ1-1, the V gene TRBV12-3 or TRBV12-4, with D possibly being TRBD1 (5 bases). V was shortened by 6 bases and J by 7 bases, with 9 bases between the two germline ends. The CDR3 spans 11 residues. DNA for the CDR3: TGTGCCAGCAGAGACAGTCATGAAGCTTTCTTT. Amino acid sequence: CASRDSHEAFF.

The DNA of the CDR3 is TGTGCCAGCAGCTTAACAGGGACTAGCGGGTTGTTGGATGAGCAGTTCTTC. Translating it yields CASSLTGTSGLLDEQFF. The chain is built from TRBV7-3 and TRBJ2-1, with 12 bases aligning to TRBD2. In germline, CDR1 is SGHTA, CDR2 FQGTGA. V lost 0 bases, J lost 8 bases, and 8 bases stayed unmatched. This CDR3 region has 17 residues.

CDR3 coding DNA: TGTGCCATCAGTGAACAGGGGGCATACTACGAGCAGTACTTC. Translating it yields CAISEQGAYYEQYF. The chain has TRBV10-3 and TRBJ2-7; 9 bases match TRBD1. Germline assignment: CDR1 ENHRY and CDR2 SYGVKD. Germline trimming cut 3 bases from V and 3 bases from J; bases unmatched to any gene: 3. This CDR3 spans 14 amino acids.

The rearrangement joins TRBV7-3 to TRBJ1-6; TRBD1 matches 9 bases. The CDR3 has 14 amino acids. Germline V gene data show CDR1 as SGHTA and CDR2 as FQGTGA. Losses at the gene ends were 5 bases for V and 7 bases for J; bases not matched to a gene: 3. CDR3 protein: CASSPGQGNSPLHF. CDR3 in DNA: TGTGCCAGCAGCCCGGGACAGGGAAATTCACCCCTCCACTTT. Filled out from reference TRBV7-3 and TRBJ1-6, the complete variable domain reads GAGVSQTPSNKVTEKGKYVELRCDPISGHTALYWYRQSLGQGPEFLIYFQGTGAADDSGLPNDRFFAVRPEGSVSTLKIQRTERGDSAVYLCASSPGQGNSPLHFGNGTRLTVT.

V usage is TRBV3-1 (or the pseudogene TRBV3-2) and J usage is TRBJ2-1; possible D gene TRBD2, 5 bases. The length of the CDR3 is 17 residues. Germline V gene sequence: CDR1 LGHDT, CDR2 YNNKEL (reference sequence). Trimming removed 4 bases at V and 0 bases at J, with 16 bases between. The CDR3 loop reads CASSRGGGRSSYNEQFF. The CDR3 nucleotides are TGTGCCAGCAGCCGAGGAGGCGGGCGGAGCTCCTACAATGAGCAGTTCTTC.

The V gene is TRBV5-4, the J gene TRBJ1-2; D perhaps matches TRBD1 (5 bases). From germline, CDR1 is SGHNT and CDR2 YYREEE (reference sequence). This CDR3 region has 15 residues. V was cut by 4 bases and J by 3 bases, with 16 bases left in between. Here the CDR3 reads CASSPRQQPHYGYTF. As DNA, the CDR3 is TGTGCCAGCAGCCCAAGACAGCAGCCCCACTATGGCTACACCTTC.

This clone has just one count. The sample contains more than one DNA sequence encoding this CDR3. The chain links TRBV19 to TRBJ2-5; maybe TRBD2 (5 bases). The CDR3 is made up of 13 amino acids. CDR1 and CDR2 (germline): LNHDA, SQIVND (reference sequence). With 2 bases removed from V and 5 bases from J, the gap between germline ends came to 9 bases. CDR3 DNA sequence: TGTGCCAGTAGTATACTAGCATCCGAGACCCAGTACTTC. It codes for CASSILASETQYF.